Listed below are T cell receptor beta chains from one sample, sequenced in a study of T-cell reconstitution after alpha-beta-depleted transplantation in children. Via MiXCR, TCRdb re-called the PCR reads, giving one row per CDR3 protein. Of about 280,000 distinct CDR3 sequences listed, around a tenth are singletons. This sample comprised peripheral blood, obtained 180 days after TCRalphabeta/CD19-depleted stem cell transplant. The receptors were gathered from a male patient aged 2-15 years who had a stem cell transplant for chronic granulomatous disease, so the T cells may come from the graft donor. CDR3s include the opening cysteine and the closing phenylalanine or tryptophan. Rows give clone size only sometimes, using once, few, many, or a class for an expanded clone.

v_call,j_call,clone_size,cdr3_aa
TRBV19,TRBJ2-7,.,CASSMWPGYEQYF
TRBV6-1,TRBJ2-2,.,CASESGGWTGELFF
TRBV28,TRBJ2-1,few,CASSSGTRFYNEQFF
TRBV12-3/TRBV12-4,TRBJ2-1,many,CASSFRRGDMNEQFF
TRBV5-6,TRBJ2-4,many,CASSRGGSQYF
TRBV11-2,TRBJ2-5,many,CASSPGTGGLQTQYF
TRBV18,TRBJ1-5,few,CASSPGTLQPQHF
TRBV7-9,TRBJ2-1,many,CASSLGGFSMGEQFF
TRBV12-3/TRBV12-4,TRBJ2-1,many,CASSRTSGYNEQFF
TRBV20-1,TRBJ2-5,many,CSAGSQTGGGETQYF
TRBV20-1,TRBJ1-5,many,CSARVGAGPQHF
TRBV29-1,TRBJ1-5,many,CSVLQGLDQPQHF
TRBV20-1,TRBJ2-7,few,CSALAGGHYEQYF
TRBV7-9,TRBJ2-3,many,CASSMGLAGALTQYF
TRBV3-1,TRBJ2-7,few,CASSQARLGAAGEQYF
TRBV7-3,TRBJ1-6,many,CASSLGTKGSPLHF
TRBV28,TRBJ1-5,.,CASSQSRIGSENQPQHF
TRBV12-3/TRBV12-4,TRBJ2-7,many,CASSLGRDRGYEQYF
TRBV5-5,TRBJ2-3,many,CASSPAEGVLWTDTQYF
TRBV18,TRBJ2-2,.,CASSSTSGRARFATGELFF
TRBV9,TRBJ2-1,many,CASTGLSSEQFF
TRBV5-5,TRBJ2-5,many,CASSRPEETQYF
TRBV5-1,TRBJ2-5,many,CASSLIPGAQETQYF
TRBV5-1,TRBJ2-7,many,CASRGTTFNEQYF